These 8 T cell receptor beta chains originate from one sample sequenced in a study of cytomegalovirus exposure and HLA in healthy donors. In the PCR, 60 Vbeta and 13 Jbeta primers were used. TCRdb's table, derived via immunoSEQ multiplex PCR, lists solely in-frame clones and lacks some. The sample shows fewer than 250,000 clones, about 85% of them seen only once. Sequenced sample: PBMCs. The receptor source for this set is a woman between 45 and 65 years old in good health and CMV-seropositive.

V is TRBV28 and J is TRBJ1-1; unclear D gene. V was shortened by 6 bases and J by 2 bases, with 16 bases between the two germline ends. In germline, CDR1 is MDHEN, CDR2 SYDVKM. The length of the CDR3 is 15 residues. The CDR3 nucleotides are TGTGCCAGCAGCCCGCCGCGGGATCTAAACACTGAAGCTTTCTTT. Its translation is CASSPPRDLNTEAFF.

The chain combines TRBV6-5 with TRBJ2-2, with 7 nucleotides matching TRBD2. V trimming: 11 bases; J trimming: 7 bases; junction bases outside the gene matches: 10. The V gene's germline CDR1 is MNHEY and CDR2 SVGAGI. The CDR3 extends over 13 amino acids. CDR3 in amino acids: CAAWEGRSGELFF. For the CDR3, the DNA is TGTGCCGCCTGGGAGGGTCGAAGCGGGGAGCTGTTTTTT.

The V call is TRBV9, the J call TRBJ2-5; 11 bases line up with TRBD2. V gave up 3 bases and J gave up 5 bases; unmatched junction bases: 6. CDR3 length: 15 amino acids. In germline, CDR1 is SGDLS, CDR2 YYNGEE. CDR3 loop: CASSAYSGGAETQYF. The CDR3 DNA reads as TGTGCCAGCAGCGCTTATAGCGGGGGGGCGGAGACCCAGTACTTC.

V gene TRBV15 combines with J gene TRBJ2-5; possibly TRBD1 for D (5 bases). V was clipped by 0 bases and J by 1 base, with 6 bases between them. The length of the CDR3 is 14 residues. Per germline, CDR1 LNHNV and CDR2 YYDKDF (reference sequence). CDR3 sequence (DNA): TGTGCCACCAGCAGAGACAGGGCCCAAGAGACCCAGTACTTC. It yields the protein CATSRDRAQETQYF. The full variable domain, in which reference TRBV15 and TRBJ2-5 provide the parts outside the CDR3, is DAMVIQNPRYQVTQFGKPVTLSCSQTLNHNVMYWYQQKSSQAPKLLFHYYDKDFNNEADTPDNFQSRRPNTSFCFLDIRSPGLGDTAMYLCATSRDRAQETQYFGPGTRLLVL.

CDR3 DNA: TGTGCCAGCAAACTTCACAGGGAAAATGGCTACACCTTC. This sequence encodes CASKLHRENGYTF. The V and J genes are TRBV6-1 and TRBJ1-2, with D possibly matching TRBD1 (6 bases). Germline assignment: CDR1 MNHNS and CDR2 SASEGT. V lost 7 bases to trimming and J lost 6 bases, with 15 bases between them. This CDR3 comprises 13 residues.

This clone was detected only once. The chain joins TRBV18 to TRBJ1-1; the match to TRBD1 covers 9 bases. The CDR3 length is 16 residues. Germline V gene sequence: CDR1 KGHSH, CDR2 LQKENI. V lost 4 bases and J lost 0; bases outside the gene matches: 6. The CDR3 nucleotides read TGTGCCAGCTCACTTGGACAGGGGCGTATGAACACTGAAGCTTTCTTT. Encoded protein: CASSLGQGRMNTEAFF.

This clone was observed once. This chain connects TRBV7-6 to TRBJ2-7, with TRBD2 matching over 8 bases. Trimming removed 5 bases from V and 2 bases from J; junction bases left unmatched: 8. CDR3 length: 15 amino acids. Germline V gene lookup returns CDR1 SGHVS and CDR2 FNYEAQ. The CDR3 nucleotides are TGTGCCAGCAGCCCCGCGAGCGGGGGTCCCTACGAGCAGTACTTC. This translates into CASSPASGGPYEQYF.

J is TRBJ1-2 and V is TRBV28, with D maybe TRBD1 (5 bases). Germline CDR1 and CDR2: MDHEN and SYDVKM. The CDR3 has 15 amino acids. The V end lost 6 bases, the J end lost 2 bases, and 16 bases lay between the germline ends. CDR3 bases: TGTGCCAGCAGCTTCTTAAGGGGCAGAAACTATGGCTACACCTTC. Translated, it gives CASSFLRGRNYGYTF.